This T cell receptor (beta chain) was identified during a study of OX40 agonist ivuxolimab in advanced cancers. The study's findings and limits: The CD4+ and CD8+ T cells in the blood had expanded clonally by week 6 at 0.1 to 3.0 mg/kg. Certain nonresponders likewise exhibited a low normalized T-cell clonal expansion.

No patient had autoimmune disease or received systemic immunosuppression. On this clone itself: As yet, its antigen is unknown. One junction end disagrees with the germline gene, perhaps due to a read error.

Only in-frame clones appear in the TCRdb table, and some are missing; sequencing was by immunoSEQ multiplex PCR. The repertoire holds roughly 72,000 clones, with 89% as singletons. This CDR3 spans 14 amino acids. Germline CDR1 and CDR2: LNHDA and SQIVND (reference sequence). The specimen was CD4+ or CD8+ T cells sorted from blood, collected in a trial of the OX40 agonist ivuxolimab. This chain connects TRBV19 to TRBJ1-5; tentatively, D is TRBD1 (6 bases). This TCR was sampled from an adult with an advanced solid tumor such as melanoma, head and neck, liver or kidney cancer. Here the CDR3 reads CASSIDGQKQLQHF. As DNA, the CDR3 is TGTGCCAGTAGTATAGATGGACAGAAACAGCTCCAGCATTTT.